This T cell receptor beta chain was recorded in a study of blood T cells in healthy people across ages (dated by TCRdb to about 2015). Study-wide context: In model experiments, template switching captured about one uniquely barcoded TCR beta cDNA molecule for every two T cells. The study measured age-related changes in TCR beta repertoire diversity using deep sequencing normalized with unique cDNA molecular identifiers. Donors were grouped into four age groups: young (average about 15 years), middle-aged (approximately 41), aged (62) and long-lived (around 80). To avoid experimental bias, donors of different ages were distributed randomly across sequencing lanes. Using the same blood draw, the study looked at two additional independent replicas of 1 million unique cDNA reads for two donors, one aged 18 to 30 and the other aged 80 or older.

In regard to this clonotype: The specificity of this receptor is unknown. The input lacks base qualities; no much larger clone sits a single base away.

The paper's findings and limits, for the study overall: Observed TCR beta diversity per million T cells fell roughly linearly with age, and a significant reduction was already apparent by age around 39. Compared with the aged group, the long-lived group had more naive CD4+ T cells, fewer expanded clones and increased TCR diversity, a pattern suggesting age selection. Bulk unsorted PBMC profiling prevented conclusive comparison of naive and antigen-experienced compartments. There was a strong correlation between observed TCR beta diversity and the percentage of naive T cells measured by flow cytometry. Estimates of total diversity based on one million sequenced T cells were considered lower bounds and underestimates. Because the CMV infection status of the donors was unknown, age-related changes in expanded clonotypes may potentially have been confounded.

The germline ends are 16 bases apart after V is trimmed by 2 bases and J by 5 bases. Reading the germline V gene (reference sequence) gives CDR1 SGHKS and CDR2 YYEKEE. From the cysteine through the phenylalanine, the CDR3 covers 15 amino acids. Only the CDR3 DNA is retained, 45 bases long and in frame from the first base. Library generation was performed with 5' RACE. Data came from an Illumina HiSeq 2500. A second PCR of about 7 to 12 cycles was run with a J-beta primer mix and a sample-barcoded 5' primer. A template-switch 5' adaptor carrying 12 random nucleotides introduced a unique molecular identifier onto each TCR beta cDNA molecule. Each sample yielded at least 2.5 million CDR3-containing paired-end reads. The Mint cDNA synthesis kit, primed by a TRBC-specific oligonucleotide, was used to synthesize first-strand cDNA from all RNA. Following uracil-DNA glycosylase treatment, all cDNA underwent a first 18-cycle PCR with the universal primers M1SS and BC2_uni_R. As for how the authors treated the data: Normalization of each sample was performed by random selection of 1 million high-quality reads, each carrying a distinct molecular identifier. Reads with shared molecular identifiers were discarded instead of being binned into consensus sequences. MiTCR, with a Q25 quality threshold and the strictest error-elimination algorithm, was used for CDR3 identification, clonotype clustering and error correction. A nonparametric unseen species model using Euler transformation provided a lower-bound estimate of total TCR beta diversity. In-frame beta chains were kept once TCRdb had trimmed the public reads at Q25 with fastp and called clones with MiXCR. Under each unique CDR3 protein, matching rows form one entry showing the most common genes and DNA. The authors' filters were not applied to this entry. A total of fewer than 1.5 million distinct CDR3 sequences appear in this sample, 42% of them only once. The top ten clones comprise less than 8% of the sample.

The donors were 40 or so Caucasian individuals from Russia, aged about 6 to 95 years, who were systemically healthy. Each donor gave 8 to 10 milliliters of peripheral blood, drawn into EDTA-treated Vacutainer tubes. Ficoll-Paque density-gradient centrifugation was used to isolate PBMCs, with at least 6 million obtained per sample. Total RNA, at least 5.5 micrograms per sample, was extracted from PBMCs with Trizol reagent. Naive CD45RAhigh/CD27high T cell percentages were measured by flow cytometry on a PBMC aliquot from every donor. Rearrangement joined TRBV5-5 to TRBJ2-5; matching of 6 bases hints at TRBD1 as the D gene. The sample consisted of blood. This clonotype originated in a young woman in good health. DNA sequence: TGTGCCAGCAGCTTAGTCCCGACAGGTTCGGAGACCCAGTACTTC. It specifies CASSLVPTGSETQYF.